Listed here are 12 T cell receptor beta chains from one sample, sequenced in a study of OX40 agonist ivuxolimab in advanced cancers. The repertoire was sequenced with immunoSEQ multiplex PCR; TCRdb's copy has only in-frame clones and lacks some. The sample lists around 100,000 clones, less than 95% occurring once. The sequencing used CD4+ or CD8+ T cells sorted from blood, collected in a trial of the OX40 agonist ivuxolimab. Every receptor here comes from an adult with an advanced solid tumor such as melanoma, head and neck, liver or kidney cancer.

This chain connects TRBV19 to TRBJ2-7; D remains unclear. The CDR3 contains 15 residues. CDR1 is LNHDA, CDR2 SQIVND, per germline (reference sequence). V was cut by 4 bases and J by 4 bases, with 17 bases left in between. As DNA, the CDR3 is TGTGCCAGTAGTACTTTCATGGGCGCCAAATACGAGCAGTACTTC. Translating gives CASSTFMGAKYEQYF.

To note about this clone: An end of the junction differs from the germline gene, which may be a read error. The chain employs TRBV7-7 and TRBJ2-7, with 9 bases matching TRBD1. Germline-derived CDR1 and CDR2 are SSHAT and FNYEAQ (reference sequence). There are 15 residues in the CDR3. In nucleotides, the CDR3 is TGTGCTAGCAGCTGCCGGGACAGGGACGTGTCCGAGCAGTACTTC. This gives the protein CASSCRDRDVSEQYF.

The chain employs TRBV7-2 and TRBJ2-1, with 9 bases fitting TRBD1. After removal of 5 bases from V and 8 bases from J, the junction contained 4 bases not matched to a gene. The CDR3 loop spans 13 amino acids. Per the germline V gene, CDR1 is SGHTA and CDR2 is FQGNSA. The CDR3: CASSGTGRHEQFF. The CDR3 coding sequence is TGTGCCAGCAGCGGGACAGGGCGTCATGAGCAGTTCTTC.

The chain links TRBV5-8 to TRBJ1-2, with 9 bases fitting TRBD1. Looked up from germline, CDR1 is SGHTS and CDR2 is YDEGEE. V lost 3 bases, J lost 3 bases, and 6 bases stayed unmatched. The CDR3 contains 15 residues. The CDR3 nucleotides read TGTGCCAGCAGCTCCCGGACAGGGGCTCACTATGGCTACACCTTC. This encodes CASSSRTGAHYGYTF.

This clone was seen only a few times. The chain recombines TRBV20-1 with TRBJ1-2, with a weak D call TRBD1 (5 bases). The CDR3 is made up of 11 amino acids. From germline, CDR1 is DFQATT and CDR2 SNEGSKA (reference sequence). V was shortened by 4 bases and J by 6 bases, with 9 bases between the two germline ends. CDR3 in amino acids: CSATDTNGYTF. CDR3 coding DNA: TGCAGTGCTACGGACACCAATGGCTACACCTTC.

CDR3: CASSVLTRGQYF. Written as DNA, the CDR3 is TGTGCCAGCAGCGTACTTACTAGAGGACAGTACTTC. V and J are TRBV5-8 and TRBJ2-5; D possibly corresponds to TRBD2 (5 bases). The CDR3 is made up of 12 amino acids. Looked up from germline, CDR1 is SGHTS and CDR2 is YDEGEE. With 4 bases removed from V and 11 bases from J, the gap between germline ends came to 15 bases.

This clone showed up just a few times. The chain uses TRBV18 and TRBJ1-2; D may be TRBD1 (5 bases). V lost 4 bases and J 4 bases, leaving 10 bases between the germline ends. The CDR3 loop spans 13 amino acids. The germline CDR1 and CDR2 sequences are KGHSH and LQKENI. The CDR3, as DNA: TGTGCCAGCTCACTGGGGGAAGGCTATGGCTACACCTTC. This codes for CASSLGEGYGYTF.

The chain combines TRBV28 with TRBJ1-1; D gene ambiguous. Trimming removed 8 bases at V and 6 bases at J, with 22 bases between. Germline V lookup: CDR1 MDHEN, CDR2 SYDVKM. The CDR3 consists of 15 residues. CDR3 sequence (DNA): TGTGCCAGCCCACCGCTTCAGTCTGGAGTCCCTGAAGCTTTCTTT. Its translation: CASPPLQSGVPEAFF.

This chain connects TRBV6-6 to TRBJ2-3; 10 bases match TRBD2. Germline V gene data show CDR1 as MNHNY and CDR2 as SVGAGI (reference sequence). The CDR3 is made up of 16 amino acids. Losses at the gene ends were 2 bases for V and 5 bases for J; bases not matched to a gene: 7. The CDR3 nucleotides read TGTGCCAGCAGTTACGGTCCTAGCGGGAGAGGAGATACGCAGTATTTT. Translated: CASSYGPSGRGDTQYF.

The chain is built from TRBV7-3 and TRBJ2-1; 10 nucleotides match TRBD2. The trim removed 0 bases at V and 9 bases at J, leaving 5 bases unmatched. Germline V gene data show CDR1 as SGHTA and CDR2 as FQGTGA. The CDR3 consists of 15 residues. The CDR3: CASSLTSGRYGEQFF. CDR3 DNA: TGTGCCAGCAGCTTAACTAGCGGGAGGTACGGTGAGCAGTTCTTC.

The chain links TRBV6-6 to TRBJ2-3; perhaps TRBD2 as D (5 bases). CDR3 length: 13 amino acids. Germline values: CDR1 MNHNY, CDR2 SVGAGI (reference sequence). V dropped 3 bases and J dropped 2 bases, with 6 bases sitting between them. For the CDR3, the DNA is TGTGCCAGCAGTTATCGGGACACAGATACGCAGTATTTT. Protein: CASSYRDTDTQYF.

The chain couples TRBV7-6 to TRBJ2-2; D is uncertain. Germline CDR1 and CDR2: SGHVS and FNYEAQ. This CDR3 is built from 12 residues. V was pared by 3 bases and J by 7 bases, with 6 bases between. CDR3 amino acids: CASSFGSGELFF. The CDR3 DNA is TGTGCCAGCAGCTTTGGTAGCGGGGAGCTGTTTTTT.